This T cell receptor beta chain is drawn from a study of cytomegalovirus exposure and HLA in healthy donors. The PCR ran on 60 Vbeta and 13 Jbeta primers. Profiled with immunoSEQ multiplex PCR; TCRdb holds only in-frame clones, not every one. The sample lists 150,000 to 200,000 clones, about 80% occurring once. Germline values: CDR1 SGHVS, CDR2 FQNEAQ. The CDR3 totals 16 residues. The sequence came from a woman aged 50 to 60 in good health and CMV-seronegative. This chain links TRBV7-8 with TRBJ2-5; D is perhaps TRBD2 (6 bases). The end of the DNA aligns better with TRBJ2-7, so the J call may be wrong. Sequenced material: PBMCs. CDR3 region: CASSPSGVILSYEQYF. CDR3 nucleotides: TGTGCCAGCAGCCCCTCGGGGGTGATCCTTTCCTACGAGCAGTACTTC.